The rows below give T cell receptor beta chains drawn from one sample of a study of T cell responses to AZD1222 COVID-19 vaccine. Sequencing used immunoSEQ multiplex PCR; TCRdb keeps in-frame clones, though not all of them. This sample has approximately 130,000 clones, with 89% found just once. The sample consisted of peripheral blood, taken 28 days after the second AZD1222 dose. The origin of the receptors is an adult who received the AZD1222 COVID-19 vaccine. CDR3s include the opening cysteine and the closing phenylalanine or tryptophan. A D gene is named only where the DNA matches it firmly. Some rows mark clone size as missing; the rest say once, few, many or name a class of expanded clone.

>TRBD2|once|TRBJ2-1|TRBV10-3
CATTPGLADNEQFF
TGTGCCACTACCCCGGGACTAGCCGACAATGAGCAGTTCTTC
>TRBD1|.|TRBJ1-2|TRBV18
CASSLTGGEYYGYTF
TGTGCCAGCTCACTTACAGGGGGAGAATACTATGGCTACACCTTC
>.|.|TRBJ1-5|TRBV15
CATSRDHGGNQPQHF
TGTGCCACCAGCAGAGATCACGGGGGGAATCAGCCCCAGCATTTT
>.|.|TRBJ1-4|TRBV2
CASSRMSEKLFF
TGTGCCAGCAGCCGGATGTCTGAAAAACTGTTTTTT
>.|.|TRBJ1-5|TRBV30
CAWSDEGGQPQHF
TGTGCCTGGAGTGATGAGGGTGGACAGCCCCAGCATTTT
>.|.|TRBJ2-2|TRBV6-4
CASSRDGRGELFF
TGTGCCAGCAGCCGGGACGGACGAGGGGAGCTGTTTTTT
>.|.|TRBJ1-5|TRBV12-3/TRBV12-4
CASSFPHQPQHF
TGTGCCAGCAGTTTCCCCCATCAGCCCCAGCATTTT
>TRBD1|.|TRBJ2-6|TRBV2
CASRRQGSSGANVLTF
TGTGCCAGCAGGCGACAGGGGAGCTCTGGGGCCAACGTCCTGACTTTC
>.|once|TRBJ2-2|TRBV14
CASSQQQVSGELFF
TGTGCCAGCAGCCAACAACAGGTGTCCGGGGAGCTGTTTTTT
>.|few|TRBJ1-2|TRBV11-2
CASSLGRDGYTF
TGTGCCAGCAGCTTAGGAAGGGATGGCTACACCTTC
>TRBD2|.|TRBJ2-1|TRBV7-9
CASSLVSGLAGSSYNEQFF
TGTGCCAGCAGCTTAGTTTCTGGGCTAGCGGGGAGCTCCTACAATGAGCAGTTCTTC
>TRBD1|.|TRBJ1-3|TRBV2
CASTQGQSGNTIYF
TGTGCCAGCACCCAGGGACAGTCTGGAAACACCATATATTTT
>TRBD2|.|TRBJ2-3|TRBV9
CASSVGGGRGDTQYF
TGTGCCAGCAGCGTGGGCGGGGGGCGCGGAGATACGCAGTATTTT
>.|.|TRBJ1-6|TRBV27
CASSSPGRSSSYNSPLHF
TGTGCCAGCAGTTCTCCCGGACGTTCGAGCTCCTATAATTCACCCCTCCACTTT
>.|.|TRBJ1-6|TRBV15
CATSRDRDDSPLHF
TGTGCCACCAGCAGAGACAGGGATGATTCACCCCTCCACTTT
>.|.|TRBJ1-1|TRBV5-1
CASSLAGATTEAFF
TGCGCCAGCAGCTTGGCGGGGGCCACCACCGAAGCTTTCTTT
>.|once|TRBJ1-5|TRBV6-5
CASSNPSLWNQPQHF
TGTGCCAGCAGTAATCCAAGCTTATGGAATCAGCCCCAGCATTTT
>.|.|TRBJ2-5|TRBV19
CASSLGGAGYQETQYF
TGTGCCAGTAGTTTAGGGGGCGCGGGGTACCAAGAGACCCAGTACTTC
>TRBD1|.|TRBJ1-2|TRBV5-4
CASSLPGTGGSYGYTF
TGTGCCAGCAGCCTGCCTGGGACAGGGGGCAGCTATGGCTACACCTTC
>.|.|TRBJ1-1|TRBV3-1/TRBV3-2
CASSQVGRGAFF
TGTGCCAGCAGCCAAGTCGGGAGAGGAGCTTTCTTT
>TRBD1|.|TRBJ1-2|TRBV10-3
CAISLDRELYGYTF
TGTGCCATCAGCCTCGACAGGGAACTCTATGGCTACACCTTC
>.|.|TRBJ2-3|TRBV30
CAWSVVDTQYF
TGTGCCTGGAGTGTGGTAGATACGCAGTATTTT
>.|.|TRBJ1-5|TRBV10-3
CAISESGQGSSNQPQHF
TGTGCCATCAGTGAGTCCGGCCAGGGCAGTTCCAATCAGCCCCAGCATTTT
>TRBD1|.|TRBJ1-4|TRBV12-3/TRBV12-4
CASSLGTDEKLFF
TGTGCCAGCAGTCTGGGGACAGATGAAAAACTGTTTTTT
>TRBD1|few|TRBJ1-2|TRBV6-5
CASSGQGLWGYTF
TGTGCCAGCAGCGGACAGGGGTTATGGGGCTACACCTTC
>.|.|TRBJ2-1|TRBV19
CASIGIPYNEQFF
TGTGCCAGTATAGGGATCCCCTACAATGAGCAGTTCTTC
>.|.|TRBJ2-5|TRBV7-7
CASSTTGRQETQYF
TGTGCCAGCAGTACGACAGGACGCCAAGAGACCCAGTACTTC
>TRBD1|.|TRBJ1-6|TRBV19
CASTPDRENSPLHF
TGTGCCAGTACCCCGGACAGGGAGAATTCACCCCTCCACTTT
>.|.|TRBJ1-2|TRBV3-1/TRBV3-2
CASSPNLSSYGYTF
TGTGCCAGCAGCCCTAACCTATCGTCCTATGGCTACACCTTC
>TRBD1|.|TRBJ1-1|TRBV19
CASSKTGRGTEAFF
TGTGCCAGTAGTAAGACAGGGCGGGGCACTGAAGCTTTCTTT
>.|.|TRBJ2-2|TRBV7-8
CASSPKRTGELFF
TGTGCCAGCAGCCCAAAGCGCACCGGGGAGCTGTTTTTT
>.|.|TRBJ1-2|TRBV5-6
CASSQTFNRDTRLYGYTF
TGTGCCAGCAGCCAGACGTTCAACCGGGATACACGCCTCTATGGCTACACCTTC
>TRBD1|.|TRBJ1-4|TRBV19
CASSPTGTGSEKLFF
TGTGCCAGTAGTCCAACCGGGACAGGATCTGAAAAACTGTTTTTT
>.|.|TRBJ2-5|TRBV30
CAWSVLLTPRRETQYF
TGTGCCTGGAGTGTACTCCTCACTCCACGGAGAGAGACCCAGTACTTC
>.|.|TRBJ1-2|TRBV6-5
CASSPWTSYGYTF
TGTGCCAGCAGTCCTTGGACAAGCTATGGCTACACCTTC
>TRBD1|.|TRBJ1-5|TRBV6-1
CASSERGQGSRRNQPQHF
TGTGCCAGCAGTGAAAGGGGACAGGGTAGCAGGCGCAATCAGCCCCAGCATTTT
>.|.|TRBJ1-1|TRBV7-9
CASSPKGDTEAFF
TGTGCCAGCAGCCCGAAGGGAGACACTGAAGCTTTCTTT
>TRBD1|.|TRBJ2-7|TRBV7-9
CASSYEPGQGYEQYF
TGTGCCAGCAGCTATGAACCGGGACAGGGCTACGAGCAGTACTTC
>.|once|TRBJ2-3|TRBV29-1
CSARGGSSTDTQYF
TGCAGCGCGAGGGGGGGCTCTAGCACAGATACGCAGTATTTT
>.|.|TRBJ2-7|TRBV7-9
CASSAEAYEQYF
TGTGCCAGCAGCGCCGAAGCCTACGAGCAGTACTTC
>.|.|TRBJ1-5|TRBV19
CASSIGHGGSPNQPQHF
TGTGCCAGTAGTATAGGTCATGGAGGCAGCCCCAATCAGCCCCAGCATTTT
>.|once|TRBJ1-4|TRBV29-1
CSVARGDEKLFF
TGCAGCGTTGCTCGGGGGGATGAAAAACTGTTTTTT
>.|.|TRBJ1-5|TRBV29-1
CSVTDSNQPQHF
TGCAGCGTTACAGATAGCAATCAGCCCCAGCATTTT
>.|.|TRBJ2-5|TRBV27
CASSFSVGWETQYF
TGTGCCAGCAGTTTTTCTGTGGGTTGGGAGACCCAGTACTTC
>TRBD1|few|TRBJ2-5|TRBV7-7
CASSPRTGGKETQYF
TGTGCTAGCAGCCCAAGGACAGGGGGCAAGGAGACCCAGTACTTC
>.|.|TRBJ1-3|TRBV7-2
CASSSNSGNTIYF
TGTGCCAGCAGCTCTAACTCTGGAAACACCATATATTTT
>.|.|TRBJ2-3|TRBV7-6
CASSLGQGILDTQYF
TGTGCCAGCAGCTTAGGGCAGGGAATCCTGGATACGCAGTATTTT
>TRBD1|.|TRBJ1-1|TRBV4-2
CASSPGGTGGGDTEAFF
TGTGCCAGCAGCCCCGGCGGGACAGGGGGTGGGGACACTGAAGCTTTCTTT
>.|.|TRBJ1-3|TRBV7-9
CASSLTSGNTIYF
TGTGCCAGCAGCTTAACCTCTGGAAACACCATATATTTT
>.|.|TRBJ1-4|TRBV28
CASSQGVPATNEKLFF
TGTGCCAGCAGTCAAGGGGTTCCCGCAACTAATGAAAAACTGTTTTTT
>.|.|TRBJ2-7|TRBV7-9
CASSQGSYEQYF
TGTGCCAGCAGCCAGGGCAGCTACGAGCAGTACTTC
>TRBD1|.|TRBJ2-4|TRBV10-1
CASSDGRQGASIQYF
TGCGCCAGCAGTGATGGGAGACAGGGGGCAAGCATTCAGTACTTC
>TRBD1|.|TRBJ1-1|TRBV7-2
CASSSQGGLNTEAFF
TGTGCCAGCAGCTCGCAGGGGGGATTGAACACTGAAGCTTTCTTT